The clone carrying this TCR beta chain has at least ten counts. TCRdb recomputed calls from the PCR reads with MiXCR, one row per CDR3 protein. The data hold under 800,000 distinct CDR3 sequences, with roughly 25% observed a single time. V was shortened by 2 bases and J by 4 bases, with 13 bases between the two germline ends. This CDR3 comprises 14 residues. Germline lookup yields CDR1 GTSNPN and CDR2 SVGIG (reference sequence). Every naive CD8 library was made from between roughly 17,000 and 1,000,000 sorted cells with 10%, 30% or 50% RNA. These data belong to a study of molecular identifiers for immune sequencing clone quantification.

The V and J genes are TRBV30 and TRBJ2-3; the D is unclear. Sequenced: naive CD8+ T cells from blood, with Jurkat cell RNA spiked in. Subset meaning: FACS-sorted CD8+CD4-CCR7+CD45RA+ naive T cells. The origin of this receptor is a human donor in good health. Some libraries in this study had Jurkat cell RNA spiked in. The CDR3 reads CAWSFSSGADTQYF. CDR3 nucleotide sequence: TGTGCCTGGAGTTTTTCCTCAGGCGCAGATACGCAGTATTTT. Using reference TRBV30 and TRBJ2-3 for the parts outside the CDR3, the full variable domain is SQTIHQWPATLVQPVGSPLSLECTVEGTSNPNLYWYRQAAGRGLQLLFYSVGIGQISSEVPQNLSASRPQDRQFILSSKKLLLSDSGFYLCAWSFSSGADTQYFGPGTRLTVL.